This T cell receptor beta chain emerged from a study of prognosis after radiotherapy for stage I lung cancer. The study, taken as a whole, reports: Metastatic and non-metastatic patients reportedly diverged in TRBV and TRBJ gene usage.

The V end lost 6 bases, the J end lost 3 bases, and 9 bases lay between the germline ends. The CDR3 contains 12 residues. Genomic DNA provided the template from which TCR beta CDR3 was amplified by two-round multiplex PCR. First-round PCR amplification was performed with primers specific to each TRBV and TRBJ gene. TCRdb passed the multiplex PCR reads through MiXCR, listing each CDR3 protein once. The table has 15,000 to 20,000 distinct CDR3 sequences, 50% seen once. As to this clonotype: Its antigen is not identified.

Node negativity on CT and PET/CT was present in all patients, alongside an absence of prior chemotherapy, radiotherapy or other malignancies. V is TRBV12-3 or TRBV12-4 and J is TRBJ2-7, with D maybe TRBD2 (5 bases). Sequenced here: PBMCs, sampled before or after stereotactic body radiation therapy (not recorded which). The clonotype comes from a donor over 45 with non-small cell lung cancer. The CDR3 nucleotides are TGTGCCAGCAGCCCCGGGGACTACGAGCAGTACTTC. It encodes CASSPGDYEQYF.